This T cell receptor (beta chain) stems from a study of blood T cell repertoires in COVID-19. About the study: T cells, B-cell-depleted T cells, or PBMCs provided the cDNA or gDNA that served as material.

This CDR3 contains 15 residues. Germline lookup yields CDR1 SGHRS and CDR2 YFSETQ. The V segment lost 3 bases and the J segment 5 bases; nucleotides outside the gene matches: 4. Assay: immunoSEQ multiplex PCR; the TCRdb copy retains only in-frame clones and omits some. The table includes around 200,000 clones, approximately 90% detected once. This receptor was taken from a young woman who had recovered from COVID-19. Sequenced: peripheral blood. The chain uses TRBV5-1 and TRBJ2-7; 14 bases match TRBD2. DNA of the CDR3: TGCGCCAGCAGCTCGTGGGGACTAGCGGGGGACGAGCAGTACTTC. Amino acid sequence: CASSSWGLAGDEQYF.